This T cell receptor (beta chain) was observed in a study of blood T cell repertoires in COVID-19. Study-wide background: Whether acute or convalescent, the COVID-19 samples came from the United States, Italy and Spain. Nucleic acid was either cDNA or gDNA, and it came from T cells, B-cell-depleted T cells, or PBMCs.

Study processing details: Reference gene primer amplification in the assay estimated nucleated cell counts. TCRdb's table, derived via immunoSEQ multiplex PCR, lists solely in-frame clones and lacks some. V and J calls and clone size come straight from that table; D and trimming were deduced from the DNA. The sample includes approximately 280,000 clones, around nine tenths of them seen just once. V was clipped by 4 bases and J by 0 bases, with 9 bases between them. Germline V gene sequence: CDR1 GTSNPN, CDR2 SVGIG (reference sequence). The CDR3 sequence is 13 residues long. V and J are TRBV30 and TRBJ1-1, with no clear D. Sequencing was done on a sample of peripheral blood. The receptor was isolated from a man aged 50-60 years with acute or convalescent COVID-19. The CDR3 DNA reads TGTGCCTGGACCGACATGGTGAACACTGAAGCTTTCTTT. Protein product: CAWTDMVNTEAFF.